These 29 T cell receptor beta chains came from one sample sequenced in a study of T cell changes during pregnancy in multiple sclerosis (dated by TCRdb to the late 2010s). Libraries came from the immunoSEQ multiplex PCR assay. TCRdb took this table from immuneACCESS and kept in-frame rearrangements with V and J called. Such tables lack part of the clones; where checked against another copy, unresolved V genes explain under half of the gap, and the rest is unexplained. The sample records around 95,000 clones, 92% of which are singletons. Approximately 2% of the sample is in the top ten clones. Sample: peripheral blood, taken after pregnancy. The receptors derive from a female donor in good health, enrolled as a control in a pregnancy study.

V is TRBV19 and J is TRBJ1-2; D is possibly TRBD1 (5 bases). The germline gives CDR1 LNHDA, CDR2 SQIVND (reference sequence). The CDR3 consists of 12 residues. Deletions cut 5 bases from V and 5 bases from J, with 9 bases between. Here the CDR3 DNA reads TGTGCCAGTAGTGCAGGGAAGTATGGCTACACCTTC. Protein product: CASSAGKYGYTF.

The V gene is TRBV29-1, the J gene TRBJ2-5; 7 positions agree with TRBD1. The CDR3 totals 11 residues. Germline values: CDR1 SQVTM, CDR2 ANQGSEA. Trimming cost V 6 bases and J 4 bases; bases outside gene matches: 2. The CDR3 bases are TGCAGCGTAGGGGGCCTAGAGACCCAGTACTTC. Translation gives CSVGGLETQYF.

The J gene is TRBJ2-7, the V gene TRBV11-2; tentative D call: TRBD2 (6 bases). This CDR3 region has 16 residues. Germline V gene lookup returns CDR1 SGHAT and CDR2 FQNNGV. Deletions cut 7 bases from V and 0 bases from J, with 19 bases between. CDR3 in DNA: TGTGCCAGCACCTCTCGGGGGTACCCGTACTCCTACGAGCAGTACTTC. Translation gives CASTSRGYPYSYEQYF.

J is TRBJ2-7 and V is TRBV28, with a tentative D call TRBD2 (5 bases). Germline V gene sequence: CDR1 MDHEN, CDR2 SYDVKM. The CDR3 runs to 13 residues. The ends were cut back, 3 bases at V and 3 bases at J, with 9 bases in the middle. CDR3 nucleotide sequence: TGTGCCAGCAGTTTGAATGACTACTACGAGCAGTACTTC. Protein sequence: CASSLNDYYEQYF.

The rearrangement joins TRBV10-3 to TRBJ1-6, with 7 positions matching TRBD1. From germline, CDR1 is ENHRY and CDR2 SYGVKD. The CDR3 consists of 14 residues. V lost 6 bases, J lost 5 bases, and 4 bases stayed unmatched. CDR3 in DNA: TGTGCCATCAGATCCGGGACAGATAATTCACCCCTCCACTTT. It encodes CAIRSGTDNSPLHF.

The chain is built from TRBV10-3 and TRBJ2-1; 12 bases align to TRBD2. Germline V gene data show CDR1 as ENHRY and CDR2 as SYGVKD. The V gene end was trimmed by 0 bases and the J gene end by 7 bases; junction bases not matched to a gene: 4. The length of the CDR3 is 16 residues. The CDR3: CAISESLAGGPNEQFF. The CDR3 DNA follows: TGTGCCATCAGTGAGTCCCTAGCGGGAGGGCCGAATGAGCAGTTCTTC.

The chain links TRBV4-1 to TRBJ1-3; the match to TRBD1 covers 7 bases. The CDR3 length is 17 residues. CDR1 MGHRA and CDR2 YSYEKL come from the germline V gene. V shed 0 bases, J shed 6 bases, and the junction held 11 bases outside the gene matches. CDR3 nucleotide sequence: TGCGCCAGCAGCCAAGATGCCTTGACAGGGTTGCTAAACACCATATATTTT. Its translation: CASSQDALTGLLNTIYF.

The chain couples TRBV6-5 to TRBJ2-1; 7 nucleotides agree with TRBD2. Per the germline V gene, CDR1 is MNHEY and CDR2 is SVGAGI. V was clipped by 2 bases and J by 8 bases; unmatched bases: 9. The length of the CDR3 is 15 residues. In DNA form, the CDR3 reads TGTGCCAGCAGTTACGGGTTGACTAGCCGTGATGAGCAGTTCTTC. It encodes CASSYGLTSRDEQFF.

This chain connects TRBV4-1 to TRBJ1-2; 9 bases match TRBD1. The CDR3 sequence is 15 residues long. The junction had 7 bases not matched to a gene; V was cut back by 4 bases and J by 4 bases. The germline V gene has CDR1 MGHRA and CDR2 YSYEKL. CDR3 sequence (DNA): TGCGCCAGCAGCCTTGGACAGGGGCGCGTCTATGGCTACACCTTC. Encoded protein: CASSLGQGRVYGYTF.

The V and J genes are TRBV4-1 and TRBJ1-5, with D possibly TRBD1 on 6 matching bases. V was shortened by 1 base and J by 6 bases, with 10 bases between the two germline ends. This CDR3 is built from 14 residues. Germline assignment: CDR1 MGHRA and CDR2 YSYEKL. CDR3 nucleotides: TGCGCCAGCAGCCAAGTGGGGGCAGCTCAGCCCCAGCATTTT. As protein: CASSQVGAAQPQHF.

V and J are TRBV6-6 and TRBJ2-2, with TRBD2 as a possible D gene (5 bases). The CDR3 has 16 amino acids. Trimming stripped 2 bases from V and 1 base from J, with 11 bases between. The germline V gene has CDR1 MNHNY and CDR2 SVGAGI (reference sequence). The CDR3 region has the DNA TGTGCCAGCAGTTACGGCGGTAGCGTGAACACCGGGGAGCTGTTTTTT. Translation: CASSYGGSVNTGELFF.

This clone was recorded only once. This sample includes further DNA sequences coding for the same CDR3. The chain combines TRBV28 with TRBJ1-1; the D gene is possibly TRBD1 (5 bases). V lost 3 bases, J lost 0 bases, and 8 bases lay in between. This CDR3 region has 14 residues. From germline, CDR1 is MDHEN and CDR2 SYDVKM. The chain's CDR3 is CASSFRGVNTEAFF. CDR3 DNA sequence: TGTGCCAGCAGTTTTCGGGGGGTGAACACTGAAGCTTTCTTT.

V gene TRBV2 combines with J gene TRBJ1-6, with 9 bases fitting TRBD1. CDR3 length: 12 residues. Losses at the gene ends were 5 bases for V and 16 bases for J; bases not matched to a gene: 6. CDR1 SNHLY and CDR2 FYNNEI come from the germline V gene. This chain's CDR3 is CASSPDRGILHF. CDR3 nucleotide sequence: TGTGCCAGCAGTCCAGACAGGGGGATTCTCCACTTT.

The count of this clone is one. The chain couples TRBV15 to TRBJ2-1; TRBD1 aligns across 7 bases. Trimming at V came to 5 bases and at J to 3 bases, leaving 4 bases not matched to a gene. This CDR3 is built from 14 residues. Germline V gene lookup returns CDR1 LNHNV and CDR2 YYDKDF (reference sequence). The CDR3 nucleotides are TGTGCCACCAGCGGTCGGGACAGCTACAATGAGCAGTTCTTC. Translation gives CATSGRDSYNEQFF.

CDR3 in amino acids: CAWSVRDRDTDTQYF. Here the CDR3 DNA reads TGTGCCTGGAGCGTACGGGACAGGGACACAGATACGCAGTATTTT. The chain has TRBV30 and TRBJ2-3; TRBD1 aligns across 9 bases. Per the germline V gene, CDR1 is GTSNPN and CDR2 is SVGIG (reference sequence). V lost 3 bases, J lost 2 bases, and 6 bases stayed unmatched. There are 15 residues in the CDR3.

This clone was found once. CDR3 coding DNA: TGTGCCAGCAGCTTGGAGCCGGGAACGGGGGAGCAGTACTTC. Its protein product is CASSLEPGTGEQYF. The chain employs TRBV11-2 and TRBJ2-7, with D possibly TRBD2 on 5 matching bases. The CDR3 contains 14 residues. Trimming pared 3 bases from V and 7 bases from J, leaving 16 bases between. The germline gives CDR1 SGHAT, CDR2 FQNNGV.

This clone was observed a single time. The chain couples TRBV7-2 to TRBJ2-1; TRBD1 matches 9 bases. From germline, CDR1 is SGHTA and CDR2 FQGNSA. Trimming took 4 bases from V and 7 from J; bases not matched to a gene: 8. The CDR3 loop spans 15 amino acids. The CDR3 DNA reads TGTGCCAGCAGCTGGGGACAGGGACACCGGAATGAGCAGTTCTTC. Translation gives CASSWGQGHRNEQFF.

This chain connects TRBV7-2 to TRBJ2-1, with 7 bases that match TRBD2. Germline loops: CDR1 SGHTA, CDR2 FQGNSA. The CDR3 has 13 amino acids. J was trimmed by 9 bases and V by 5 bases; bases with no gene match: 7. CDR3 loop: CASSLSGDGEQFF. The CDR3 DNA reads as TGTGCCAGCAGCCTCAGCGGGGACGGTGAGCAGTTCTTC. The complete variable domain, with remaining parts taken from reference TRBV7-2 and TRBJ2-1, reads GAGVSQSPSNKVTEKGKDVELRCDPISGHTALYWYRQSLGQGLEFLIYFQGNSAPDKSGLPSDRFSAERTGGSVSTLTIQRTQQEDSAVYLCASSLSGDGEQFFGPGTRLTVL.

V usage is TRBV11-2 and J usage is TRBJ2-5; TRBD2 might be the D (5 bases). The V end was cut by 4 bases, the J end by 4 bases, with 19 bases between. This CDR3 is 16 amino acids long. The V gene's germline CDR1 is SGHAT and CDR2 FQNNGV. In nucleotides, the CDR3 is TGTGCCAGCAGCTCTTCCGCGGGTGGGGTGGGAGAGACCCAGTACTTC. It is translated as CASSSSAGGVGETQYF.

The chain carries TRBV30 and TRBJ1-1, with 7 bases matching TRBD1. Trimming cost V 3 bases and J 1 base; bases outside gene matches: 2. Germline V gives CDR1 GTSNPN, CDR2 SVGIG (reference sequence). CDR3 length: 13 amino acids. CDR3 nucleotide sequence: TGTGCCTGGAGACAGGGGAGGAACACTGAAGCTTTCTTT. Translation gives CAWRQGRNTEAFF.

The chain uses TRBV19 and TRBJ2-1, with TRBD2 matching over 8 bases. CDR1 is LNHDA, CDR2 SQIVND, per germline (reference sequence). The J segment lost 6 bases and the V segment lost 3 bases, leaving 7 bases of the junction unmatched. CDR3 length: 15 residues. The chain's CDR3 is CASSILAGLGNEQFF. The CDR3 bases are TGTGCCAGTAGTATCTTAGCGGGACTGGGCAATGAGCAGTTCTTC.

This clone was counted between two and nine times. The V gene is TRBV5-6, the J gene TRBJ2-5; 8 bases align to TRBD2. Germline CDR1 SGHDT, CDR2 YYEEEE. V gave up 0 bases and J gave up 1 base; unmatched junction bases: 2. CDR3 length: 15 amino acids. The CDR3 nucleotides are TGTGCCAGCAGCTTGGCCGGGAGGGCCCAAGAGACCCAGTACTTC. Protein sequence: CASSLAGRAQETQYF.

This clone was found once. The CDR3 nucleotides read TGTGCCAGCAGCGTACCGCGGACAGGTGGGACTGAAGCTTTCTTT. Translating gives CASSVPRTGGTEAFF. This chain links TRBV7-9 with TRBJ1-1; the match to TRBD1 covers 7 bases. Germline V gene lookup returns CDR1 SEHNR and CDR2 FQNEAQ (reference sequence). The CDR3 covers 15 residues. Trimming removed 5 bases from V and 5 bases from J; junction bases left unmatched: 11.

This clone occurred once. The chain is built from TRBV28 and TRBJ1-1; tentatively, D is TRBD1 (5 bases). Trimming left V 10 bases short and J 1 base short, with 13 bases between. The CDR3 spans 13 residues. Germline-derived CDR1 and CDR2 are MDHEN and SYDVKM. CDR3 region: CATDSDKNTEAFF. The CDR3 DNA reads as TGTGCCACCGACTCGGACAAGAACACTGAAGCTTTCTTT. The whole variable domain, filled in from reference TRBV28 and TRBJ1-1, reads DVKVTQSSRYLVKRTGEKVFLECVQDMDHENMFWYRQDPGLGLRLIYFSYDVKMKEKGDIPEGYSVSREKKERFSLILESASTNQTSMYLCATDSDKNTEAFFGQGTRLTVV.

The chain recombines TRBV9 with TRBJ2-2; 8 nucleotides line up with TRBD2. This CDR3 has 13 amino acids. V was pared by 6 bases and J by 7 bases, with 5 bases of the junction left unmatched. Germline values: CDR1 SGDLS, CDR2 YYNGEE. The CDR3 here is CASNPREGGELFF. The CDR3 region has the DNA TGTGCCAGCAACCCTCGGGAGGGCGGGGAGCTGTTTTTT.

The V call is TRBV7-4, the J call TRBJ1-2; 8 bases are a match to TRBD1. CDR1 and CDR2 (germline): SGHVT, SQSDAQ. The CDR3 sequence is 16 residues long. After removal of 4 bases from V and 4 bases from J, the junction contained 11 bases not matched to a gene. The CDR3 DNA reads TGTGCCAGCAGCTCCCTCAGGACAGGGAGGTTCTATGGCTACACCTTC. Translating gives CASSSLRTGRFYGYTF.

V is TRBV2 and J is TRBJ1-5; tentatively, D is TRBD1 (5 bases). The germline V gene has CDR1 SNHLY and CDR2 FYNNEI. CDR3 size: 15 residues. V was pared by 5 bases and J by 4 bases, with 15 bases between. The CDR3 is CASSRSGDGNQPQHF. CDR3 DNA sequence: TGTGCCAGCAGTCGCTCGGGGGACGGTAATCAGCCCCAGCATTTT.

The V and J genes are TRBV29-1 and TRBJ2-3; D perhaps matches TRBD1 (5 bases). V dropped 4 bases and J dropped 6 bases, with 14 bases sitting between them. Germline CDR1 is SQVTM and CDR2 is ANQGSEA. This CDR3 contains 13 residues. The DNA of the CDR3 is TGCAGCGTTGCCAAGGGGTCAGTGGATACGCAGTATTTT. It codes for CSVAKGSVDTQYF.

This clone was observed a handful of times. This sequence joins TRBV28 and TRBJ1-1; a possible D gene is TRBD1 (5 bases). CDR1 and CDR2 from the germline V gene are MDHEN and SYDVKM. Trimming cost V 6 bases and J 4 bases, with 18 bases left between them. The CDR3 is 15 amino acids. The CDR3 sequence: CASSLGGVVGTEAFF. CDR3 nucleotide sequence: TGTGCCAGCAGCCTTGGGGGGGTGGTAGGCACTGAAGCTTTCTTT.